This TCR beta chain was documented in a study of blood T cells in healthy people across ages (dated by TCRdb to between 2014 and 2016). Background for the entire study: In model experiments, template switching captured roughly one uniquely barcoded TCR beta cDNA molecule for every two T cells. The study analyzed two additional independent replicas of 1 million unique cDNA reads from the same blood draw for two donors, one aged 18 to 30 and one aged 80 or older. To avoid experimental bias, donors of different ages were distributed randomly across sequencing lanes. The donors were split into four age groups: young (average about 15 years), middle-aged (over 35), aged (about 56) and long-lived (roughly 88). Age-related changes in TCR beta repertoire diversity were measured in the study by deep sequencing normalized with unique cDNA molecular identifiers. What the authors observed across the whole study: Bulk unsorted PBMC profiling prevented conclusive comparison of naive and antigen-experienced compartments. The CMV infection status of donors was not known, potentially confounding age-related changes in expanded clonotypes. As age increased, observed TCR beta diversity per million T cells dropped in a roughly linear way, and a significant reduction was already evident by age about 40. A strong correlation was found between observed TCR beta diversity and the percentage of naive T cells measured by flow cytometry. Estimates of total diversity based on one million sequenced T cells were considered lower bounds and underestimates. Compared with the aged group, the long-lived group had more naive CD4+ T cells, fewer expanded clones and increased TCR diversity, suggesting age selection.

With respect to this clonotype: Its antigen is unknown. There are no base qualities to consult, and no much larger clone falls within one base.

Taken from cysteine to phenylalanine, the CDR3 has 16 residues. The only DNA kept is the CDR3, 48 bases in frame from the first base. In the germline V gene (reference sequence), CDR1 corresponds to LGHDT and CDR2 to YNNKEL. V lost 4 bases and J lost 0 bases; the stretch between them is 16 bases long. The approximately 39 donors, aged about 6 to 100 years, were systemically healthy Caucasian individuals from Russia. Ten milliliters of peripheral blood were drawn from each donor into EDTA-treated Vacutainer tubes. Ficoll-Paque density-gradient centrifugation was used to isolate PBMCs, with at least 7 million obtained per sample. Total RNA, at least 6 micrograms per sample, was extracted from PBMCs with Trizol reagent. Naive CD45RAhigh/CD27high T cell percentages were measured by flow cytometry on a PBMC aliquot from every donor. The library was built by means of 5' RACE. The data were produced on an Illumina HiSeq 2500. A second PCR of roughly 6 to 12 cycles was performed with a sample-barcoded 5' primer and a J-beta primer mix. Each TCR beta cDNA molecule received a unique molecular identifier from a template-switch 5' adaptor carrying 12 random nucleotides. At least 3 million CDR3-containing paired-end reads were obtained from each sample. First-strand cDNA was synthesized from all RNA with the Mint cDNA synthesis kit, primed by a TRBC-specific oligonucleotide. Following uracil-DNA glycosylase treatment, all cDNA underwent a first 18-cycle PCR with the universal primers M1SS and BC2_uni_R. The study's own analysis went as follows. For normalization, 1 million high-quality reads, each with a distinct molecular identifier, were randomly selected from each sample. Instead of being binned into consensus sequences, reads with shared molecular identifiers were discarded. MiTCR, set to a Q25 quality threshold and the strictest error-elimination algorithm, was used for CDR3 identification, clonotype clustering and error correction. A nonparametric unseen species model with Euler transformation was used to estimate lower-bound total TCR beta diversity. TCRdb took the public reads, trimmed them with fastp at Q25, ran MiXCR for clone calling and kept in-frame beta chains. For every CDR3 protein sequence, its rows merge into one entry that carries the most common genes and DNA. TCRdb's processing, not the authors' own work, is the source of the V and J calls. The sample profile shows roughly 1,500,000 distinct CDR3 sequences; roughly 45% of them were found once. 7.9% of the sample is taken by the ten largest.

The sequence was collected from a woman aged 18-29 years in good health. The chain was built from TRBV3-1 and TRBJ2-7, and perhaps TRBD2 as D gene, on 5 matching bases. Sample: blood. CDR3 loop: CASSPVTTGSSYEQYF. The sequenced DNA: TGTGCCAGCAGCCCGGTTACGACGGGGTCCTCCTACGAGCAGTACTTC.